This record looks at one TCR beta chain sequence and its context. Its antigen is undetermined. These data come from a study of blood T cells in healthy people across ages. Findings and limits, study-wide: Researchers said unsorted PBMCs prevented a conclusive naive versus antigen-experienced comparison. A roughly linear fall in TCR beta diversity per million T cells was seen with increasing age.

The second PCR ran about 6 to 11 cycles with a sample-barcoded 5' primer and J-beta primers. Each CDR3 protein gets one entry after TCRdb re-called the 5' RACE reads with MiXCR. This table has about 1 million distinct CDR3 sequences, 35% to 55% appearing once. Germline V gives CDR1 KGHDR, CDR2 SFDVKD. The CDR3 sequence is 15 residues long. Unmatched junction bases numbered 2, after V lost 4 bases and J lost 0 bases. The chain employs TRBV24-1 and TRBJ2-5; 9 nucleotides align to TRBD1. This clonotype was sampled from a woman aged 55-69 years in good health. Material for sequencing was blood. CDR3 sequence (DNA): TGTGCCACCAGTGAGGGGGACAGGGACCAAGAGACCCAGTACTTC. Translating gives CATSEGDRDQETQYF.